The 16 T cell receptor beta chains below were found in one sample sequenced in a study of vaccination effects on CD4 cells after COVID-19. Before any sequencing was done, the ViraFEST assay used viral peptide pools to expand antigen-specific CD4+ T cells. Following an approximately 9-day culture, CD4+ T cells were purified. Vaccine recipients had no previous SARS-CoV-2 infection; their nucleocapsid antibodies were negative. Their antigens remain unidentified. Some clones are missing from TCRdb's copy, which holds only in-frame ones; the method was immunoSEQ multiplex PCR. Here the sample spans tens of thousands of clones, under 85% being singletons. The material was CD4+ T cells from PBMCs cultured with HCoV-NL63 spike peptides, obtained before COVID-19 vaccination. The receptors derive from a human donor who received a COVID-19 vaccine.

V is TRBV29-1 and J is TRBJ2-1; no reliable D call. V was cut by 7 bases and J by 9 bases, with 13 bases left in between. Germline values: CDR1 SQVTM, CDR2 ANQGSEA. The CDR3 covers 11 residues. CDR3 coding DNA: TGCAGCGACCTGATGGCGCGTGAGCAGTTCTTC. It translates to CSDLMAREQFF.

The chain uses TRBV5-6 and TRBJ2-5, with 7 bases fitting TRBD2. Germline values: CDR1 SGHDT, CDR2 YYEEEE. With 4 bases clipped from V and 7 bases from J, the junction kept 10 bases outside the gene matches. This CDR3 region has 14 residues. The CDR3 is CASSPTGGRWTQYF. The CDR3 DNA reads TGTGCCAGCAGCCCCACGGGGGGTCGATGGACCCAGTACTTC.

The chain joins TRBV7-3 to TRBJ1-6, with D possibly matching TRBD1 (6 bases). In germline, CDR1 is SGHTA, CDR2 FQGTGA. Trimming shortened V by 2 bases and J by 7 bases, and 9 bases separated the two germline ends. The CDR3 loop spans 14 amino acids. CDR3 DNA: TGTGCCAGCAGCTTAGGACAGACCAATTCACCCCTCCACTTT. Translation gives CASSLGQTNSPLHF.

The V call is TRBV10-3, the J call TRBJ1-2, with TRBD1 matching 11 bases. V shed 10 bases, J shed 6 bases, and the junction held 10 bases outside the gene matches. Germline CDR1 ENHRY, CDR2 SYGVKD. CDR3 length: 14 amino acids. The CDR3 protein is CATTTQGQGDGYTF. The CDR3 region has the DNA TGTGCCACCACTACCCAGGGACAGGGGGATGGCTACACCTTC.

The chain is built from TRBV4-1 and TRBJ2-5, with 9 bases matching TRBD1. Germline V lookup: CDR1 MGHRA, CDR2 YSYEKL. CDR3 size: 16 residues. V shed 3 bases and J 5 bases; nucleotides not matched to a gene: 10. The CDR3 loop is CASSHDDRGGSETQYF. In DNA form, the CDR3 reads TGCGCCAGCAGCCACGACGACAGGGGGGGGTCCGAGACCCAGTACTTC.

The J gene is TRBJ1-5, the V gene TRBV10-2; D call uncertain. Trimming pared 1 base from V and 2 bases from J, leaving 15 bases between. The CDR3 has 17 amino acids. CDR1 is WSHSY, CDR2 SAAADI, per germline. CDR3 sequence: CASSEFSPPRRNQPQHF. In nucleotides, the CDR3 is TGCGCCAGCAGTGAGTTTTCCCCCCCCCGTCGCAATCAGCCCCAGCATTTT.

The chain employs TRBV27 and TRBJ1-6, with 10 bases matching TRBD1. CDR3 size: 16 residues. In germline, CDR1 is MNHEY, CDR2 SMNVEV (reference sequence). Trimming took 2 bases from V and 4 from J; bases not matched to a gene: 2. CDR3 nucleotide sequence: TGTGCCAGCAGTTTAGCGGACAGGGGGTATAATTCACCCCTCCACTTT. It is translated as CASSLADRGYNSPLHF.

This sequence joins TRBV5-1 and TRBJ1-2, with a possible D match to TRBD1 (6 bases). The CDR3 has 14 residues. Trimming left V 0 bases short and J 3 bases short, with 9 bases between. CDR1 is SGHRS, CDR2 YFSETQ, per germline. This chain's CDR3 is CASSLEGTHYGYTF. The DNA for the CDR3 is TGCGCCAGCAGCTTGGAGGGGACACACTATGGCTACACCTTC.

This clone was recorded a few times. The CDR3 loop reads CASSQDYEQYV. The CDR3 DNA follows: TGTGCCAGCAGCCAAGACTACGAGCAGTACGTC. The chain carries TRBV3-1 (or the pseudogene TRBV3-2) and TRBJ2-7; D unclear. Germline V gene lookup returns CDR1 LGHDT and CDR2 YNNKEL (reference sequence). This CDR3 has 11 residues. V lost 0 bases and J lost 3, with 0 bases in between.

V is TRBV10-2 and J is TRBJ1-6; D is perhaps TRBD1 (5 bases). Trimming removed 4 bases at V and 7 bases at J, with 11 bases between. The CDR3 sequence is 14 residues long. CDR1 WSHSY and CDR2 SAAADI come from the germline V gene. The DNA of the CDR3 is TGCGCCAGCAGTGCAAACAGGAAGAATTCACCCCTCCACTTT. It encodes CASSANRKNSPLHF.

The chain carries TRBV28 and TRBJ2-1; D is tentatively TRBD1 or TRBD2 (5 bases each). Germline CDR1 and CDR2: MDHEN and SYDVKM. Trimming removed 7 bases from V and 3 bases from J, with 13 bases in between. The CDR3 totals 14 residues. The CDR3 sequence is CASNRDRYYNEQFF. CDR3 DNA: TGTGCCAGCAACCGGGACCGCTACTACAATGAGCAGTTCTTC.

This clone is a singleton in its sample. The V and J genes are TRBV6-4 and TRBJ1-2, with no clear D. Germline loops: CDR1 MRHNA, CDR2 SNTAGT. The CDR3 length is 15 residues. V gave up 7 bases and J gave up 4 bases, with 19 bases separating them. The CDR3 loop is CASTPSGSTTYGYTF. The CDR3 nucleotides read TGTGCCAGCACTCCGTCAGGATCTACCACCTATGGCTACACCTTC.

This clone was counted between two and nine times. In DNA form, the CDR3 reads TGCGCCAGCCAGGACAGGGGGGAGTACGTC. It encodes CASQDRGEYV. The rearrangement links TRBV23-1 to TRBJ2-7; 10 bases are a match to TRBD1. TRBV23-1 counts as an open reading frame of uncertain function. With 8 bases clipped from V and 11 bases from J, the junction kept 3 bases outside the gene matches. The CDR3 extends over 10 amino acids.

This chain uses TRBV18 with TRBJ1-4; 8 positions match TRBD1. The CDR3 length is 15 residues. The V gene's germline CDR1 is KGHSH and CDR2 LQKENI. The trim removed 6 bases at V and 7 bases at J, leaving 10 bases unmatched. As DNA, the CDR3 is TGTGCCAGCTCCCCCGACAGGGGATACGGTGAAAAACTGTTTTTT. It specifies CASSPDRGYGEKLFF.

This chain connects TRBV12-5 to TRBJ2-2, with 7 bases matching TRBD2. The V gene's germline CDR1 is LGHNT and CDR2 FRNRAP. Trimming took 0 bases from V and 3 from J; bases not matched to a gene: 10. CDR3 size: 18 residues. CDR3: CASGLVAREGWDTGELFF. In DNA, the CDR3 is TGTGCTAGTGGTTTGGTCGCCAGGGAGGGTTGGGACACCGGGGAGCTGTTTTTT. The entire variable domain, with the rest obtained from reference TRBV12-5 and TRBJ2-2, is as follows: DARVTQTPRHKVTEMGQEVTMRCQPILGHNTVFWYRQTMMQGLELLAYFRNRAPLDDSGMPKDRFSAEMPDATLATLKIQPSEPRDSAVYFCASGLVAREGWDTGELFFGEGSRLTVL.

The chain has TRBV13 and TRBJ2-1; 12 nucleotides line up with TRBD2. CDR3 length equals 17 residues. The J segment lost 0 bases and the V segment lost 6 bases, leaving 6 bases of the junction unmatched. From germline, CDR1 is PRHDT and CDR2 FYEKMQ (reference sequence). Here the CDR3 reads CASRHTSGGSSYNEQFF. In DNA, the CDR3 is TGTGCCAGCAGGCATACTAGCGGGGGGAGCTCCTACAATGAGCAGTTCTTC. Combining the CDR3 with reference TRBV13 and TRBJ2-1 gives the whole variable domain AAGVIQSPRHLIKEKRETATLKCYPIPRHDTVYWYQQGPGQDPQFLISFYEKMQSDKGSIPDRFSAQQFSDYHSELNMSSLELGDSALYFCASRHTSGGSSYNEQFFGPGTRLTVL.